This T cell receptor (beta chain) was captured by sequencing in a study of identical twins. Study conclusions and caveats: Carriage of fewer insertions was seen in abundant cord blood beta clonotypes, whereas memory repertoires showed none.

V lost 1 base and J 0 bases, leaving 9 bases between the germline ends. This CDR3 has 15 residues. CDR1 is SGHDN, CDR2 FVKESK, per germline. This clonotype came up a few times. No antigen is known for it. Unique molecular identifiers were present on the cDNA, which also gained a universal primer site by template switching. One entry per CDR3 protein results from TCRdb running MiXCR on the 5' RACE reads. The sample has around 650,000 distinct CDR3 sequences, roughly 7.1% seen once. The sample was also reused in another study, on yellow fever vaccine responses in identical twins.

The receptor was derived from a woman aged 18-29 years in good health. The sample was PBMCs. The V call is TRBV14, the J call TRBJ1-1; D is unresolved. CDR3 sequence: CASSQVTGLNTEAFF. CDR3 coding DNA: TGTGCCAGCAGCCAAGTTACGGGATTGAACACTGAAGCTTTCTTT.